This T cell receptor beta chain was captured by sequencing in a study of blood T cell repertoires in COVID-19. Sequenced by immunoSEQ multiplex PCR; TCRdb stores in-frame clones only, minus some. The table has around 170,000 clones, roughly nine tenths seen once. This clone was seen only once. Trimming at V came to 2 bases and at J to 8 bases, leaving 7 bases not matched to a gene. The length of the CDR3 is 14 residues. CDR1 is SGHRS and CDR2 is YFSETQ in the germline V gene. The receptor was isolated from a man in his sixties with acute or convalescent COVID-19. Input material: peripheral blood. The chain uses TRBV5-1 and TRBJ2-1, with 7 positions matching TRBD2. DNA for the CDR3: TGCGCCAGCAGCTTACGACTAGCTATGGATGAGCAGTTCTTC. Its protein product is CASSLRLAMDEQFF.